Below are 29 T cell receptor beta chains sequenced from a single sample in a study of lymphopenia after photon versus proton radiotherapy. Assay used: immunoSEQ multiplex PCR; TCRdb lists only in-frame clones, some missing. The sample lists more than 15,000 clones; 75% to 95% were seen once. The sequencing here drew on peripheral blood, taken from a patient treated with photon-based radiotherapy. The receptors stem from a man between 60 and 70 years old with pancreatic cancer.

The chain employs TRBV19 and TRBJ2-1; D ambiguous. The CDR3 sequence is 14 residues long. Trimming shortened V by 7 bases and J by 9 bases, and 19 bases separated the two germline ends. Per germline, CDR1 LNHDA and CDR2 SQIVND (reference sequence). Written as DNA, the CDR3 is TGTGCCAGTATGGGGAACACAAGACGCAGTGAGCAGTTCTTC. Residues: CASMGNTRRSEQFF.

This rearrangement joins TRBV15 to TRBJ1-2; unclear D gene. Germline V gives CDR1 LNHNV, CDR2 YYDKDF (reference sequence). The CDR3 has 13 amino acids. Deletions cut 0 bases from V and 6 bases from J, with 8 bases between. Here the CDR3 reads CATSRDREDGYTF. As DNA, the CDR3 is TGTGCCACCAGCAGAGATCGGGAGGATGGCTACACCTTC.

The chain uses TRBV4-3 and TRBJ1-6; D perhaps matches TRBD1 (5 bases). Germline lookup yields CDR1 LGHNA and CDR2 YSLEER. Trimming left V 0 bases short and J 0 bases short, with 12 bases between. The CDR3 is 18 amino acids. In nucleotides, the CDR3 is TGCGCCAGCAGCCAAGACCCCCCGGGGGGCTCCTATAATTCACCCCTCCACTTT. It is translated as CASSQDPPGGSYNSPLHF.

The CDR3, as DNA: TGTGCCAGCAGCTTAGCCGGGCACGGGGAGACCCAGTACTTC. Protein sequence: CASSLAGHGETQYF. The chain has TRBV7-8 and TRBJ2-5; no firm D call. Germline V lookup: CDR1 SGHVS, CDR2 FQNEAQ. The CDR3 runs to 14 residues. V lost 0 bases, J lost 5 bases, and 10 bases lay in between.

V gene TRBV2 combines with J gene TRBJ2-1; D gene unclear. V lost 3 bases and J lost 3, with 6 bases in between. The CDR3 runs to 13 residues. The germline CDR1 and CDR2 sequences are SNHLY and FYNNEI. As DNA, the CDR3 is TGTGCCAGCAGTGAGGATCTCTACAATGAGCAGTTCTTC. Its protein is CASSEDLYNEQFF. The full variable domain, its missing parts supplied by reference TRBV2 and TRBJ2-1, is EPEVTQTPSHQVTQMGQEVILRCVPISNHLYFYWYRQILGQKVEFLVSFYNNEISEKSEIFDDQFSVERPDGSNFTLKIRSTKLEDSAMYFCASSEDLYNEQFFGPGTRLTVL.

This clone occurred once. This chain joins TRBV2 and TRBJ1-2; D not resolved. From germline, CDR1 is SNHLY and CDR2 FYNNEI. The CDR3 covers 13 residues. V lost 10 bases, J lost 5 bases, and 17 bases lay in between. The chain's CDR3 is CATADPVAYGYTF. Here the CDR3 DNA reads TGTGCCACCGCCGATCCGGTGGCGTATGGCTACACCTTC.

The chain joins TRBV19 to TRBJ1-1, with D possibly matching TRBD1 (6 bases). Trimming cost V 1 base and J 1 base, with 10 bases left between them. Germline-derived CDR1 and CDR2 are LNHDA and SQIVND (reference sequence). The CDR3 has 15 amino acids. The CDR3 DNA reads TGTGCCAGTAGTATAGTTGGGGGGCAGAACACTGAAGCTTTCTTT. This sequence encodes CASSIVGGQNTEAFF.

The J gene is TRBJ1-1, the V gene TRBV7-6; D uncertain. Germline values: CDR1 SGHVS, CDR2 FNYEAQ. The ends were cut back, 2 bases at V and 1 base at J, with 5 bases in the middle. This CDR3 has 13 residues. The CDR3 DNA follows: TGTGCCAGCAGCTTACGTAGGAACACTGAAGCTTTCTTT. This translates into CASSLRRNTEAFF.

The chain joins TRBV21-1 to TRBJ2-5; no DNA check was done on the table's D call, TRBD2. TRBV21-1 is labeled a pseudogene. There are 17 residues in the CDR3. CDR3 in amino acids: CASSKWGLAVNQETQYF. The CDR3 bases are TGTGCCAGCAGCAAATGGGGACTAGCGGTTAACCAAGAGACCCAGTACTTC.

The chain is built from TRBV6-1 and TRBJ2-7; possible D gene TRBD1, 5 bases. The CDR3 contains 14 residues. V lost 6 bases to trimming and J lost 3 bases, with 15 bases between them. Germline CDR1 MNHNS, CDR2 SASEGT. The CDR3 coding sequence is TGTGCCAGCAGCTTGCCGGACATAGACTACGAGCAGTACTTC. Protein sequence: CASSLPDIDYEQYF.

On this clone: Sequence at one end of the junction differs from germline and may be a read error. The chain is built from TRBV30 and TRBJ1-1, with a tentative D call TRBD1 (5 bases). The CDR3 loop spans 13 amino acids. Germline lookup yields CDR1 GTSNPN and CDR2 SVGIG (reference sequence). The chain's CDR3 is CAWNPGGATKAFF. CDR3 nucleotides: TGTGCCTGGAACCCGGGGGGAGCCACTAAAGCTTTCTTT.

This sequence joins TRBV9 and TRBJ1-4, with a possible D match to TRBD1 (6 bases). The V and J ends lost 2 bases and 3 bases respectively, with 17 bases between them. The CDR3 is made up of 17 amino acids. Per germline, CDR1 SGDLS and CDR2 YYNGEE. For the CDR3, the DNA is TGTGCCAGCAGCGTGGGGCAGGGGATAGGAGCTAATGAAAAACTGTTTTTT. Translating gives CASSVGQGIGANEKLFF.

This clone showed up just once. The J gene is TRBJ1-5, the V gene TRBV19, with a weak D call TRBD1 (6 bases). V was trimmed by 5 bases and J by 5 bases, leaving 16 bases between them. The CDR3 length is 15 residues. Per germline, CDR1 LNHDA and CDR2 SQIVND (reference sequence). In nucleotides, the CDR3 is TGTGCCAGTAGTCCCCGGGGAGGGGGGGATCAGCCCCAGCATTTT. It is translated as CASSPRGGGDQPQHF.

The chain employs TRBV7-8 and TRBJ2-7; 8 nucleotides agree with TRBD1. The V and J ends lost 1 base and 1 base, in that order; junction bases with no gene match: 6. The germline gives CDR1 SGHVS, CDR2 FQNEAQ. The CDR3 length is 16 residues. The CDR3 is CASSLGDRRLSYEQYF. Here the CDR3 DNA reads TGTGCCAGCAGCTTAGGGGACAGGCGGTTGTCCTACGAGCAGTACTTC. Based on the CDR3 plus reference TRBV7-8 and TRBJ2-7, the full variable domain is GAGVSQSPRYKVAKRGQDVALRCDPISGHVSLFWYQQALGQGPEFLTYFQNEAQLDKSGLPSDRFFAERPEGSVSTLKIQRTQQEDSAVYLCASSLGDRRLSYEQYFGPGTRLTVT.

This clone ranks as medium-sized. The chain joins TRBV10-3 to TRBJ2-7; maybe TRBD2 (5 bases). Trimming left V 3 bases short and J 0 bases short, with 18 bases between. The length of the CDR3 is 17 residues. CDR1 is ENHRY, CDR2 SYGVKD, per germline. CDR3 region: CAISDPGKRRLSYEQYF. CDR3 DNA sequence: TGTGCCATCAGTGACCCCGGAAAGCGGAGACTCTCCTACGAGCAGTACTTC.

This rearrangement joins TRBV9 to TRBJ2-3; 10 nucleotides align to TRBD2. J was trimmed by 3 bases and V by 3 bases; bases with no gene match: 1. This CDR3 is built from 14 residues. CDR1 is SGDLS, CDR2 YYNGEE, per germline. CDR3 residues: CASSGTSGTDTQYF. In nucleotides, the CDR3 is TGTGCCAGCAGCGGGACTAGCGGAACAGATACGCAGTATTTT.

V is TRBV5-3 and J is TRBJ2-7; D may be TRBD1 (5 bases). TRBV5-3 is recorded as an ORF, its role being uncertain. Trimming pared 9 bases from V and 10 bases from J, leaving 17 bases between. The CDR3 runs 11 residues. The CDR3 coding sequence is TGTGCCAAAAGGGGCAGTAAGCGTCAGTACTTC. The encoded protein is CAKRGSKRQYF.

V usage is TRBV7-9 and J usage is TRBJ2-2; perhaps TRBD2 as D (5 bases). The germline gives CDR1 SEHNR, CDR2 FQNEAQ (reference sequence). The germline V and J ends were trimmed by 3 bases and 1 base, with 12 bases remaining between them. The CDR3 totals 16 residues. CDR3 coding DNA: TGTGCCAGCAGCTTGAAACTAGTCCGGAACACCGGGGAGCTGTTTTTT. Translating it yields CASSLKLVRNTGELFF.

The V and J genes are TRBV5-1 and TRBJ2-3; 8 nucleotides agree with TRBD2. With 0 bases clipped from V and 0 bases from J, the junction kept 9 bases outside the gene matches. CDR1 SGHRS and CDR2 YFSETQ come from the germline V gene. CDR3 size: 18 residues. The CDR3 loop is CASSLVFRGGTSTDTQYF. The CDR3 coding sequence is TGCGCCAGCAGCTTGGTGTTCCGCGGGGGGACTAGCACAGATACGCAGTATTTT.

The chain employs TRBV12-5 and TRBJ2-7, with D unresolved. The CDR3 is 11 amino acids. Looked up from germline, CDR1 is LGHNT and CDR2 is FRNRAP. Trimming removed 5 bases from V and 4 bases from J, with 6 bases in between. For the CDR3, the DNA is TGTGCTAGTGGTCGATTATACGAGCAGTACTTC. Translation gives CASGRLYEQYF.

The chain couples TRBV5-6 to TRBJ1-5, with 7 bases lining up with TRBD1. The germline CDR1 and CDR2 sequences are SGHDT and YYEEEE. This CDR3 has 15 residues. The J segment lost 1 base and the V segment lost 2 bases, leaving 3 bases of the junction unmatched. DNA of the CDR3: TGTGCCAGCAGCTTTTTACAGGGGAGCAATCAGCCCCAGCATTTT. Translating it yields CASSFLQGSNQPQHF.

The V call is TRBV4-1, the J call TRBJ2-1; 16 positions agree with TRBD2. CDR1 and CDR2 from the germline V gene are MGHRA and YSYEKL. Trimming cost V 0 bases and J 10 bases; bases outside gene matches: 9. The CDR3 loop spans 18 amino acids. CDR3 DNA: TGCGCCAGCAGCCAAGATCCCAGGGGACTAGCGGGGGGGCGCGAGCAGTTCTTC. Translating it yields CASSQDPRGLAGGREQFF.

The V and J genes are TRBV7-9 and TRBJ2-7, with D unresolved. CDR1 and CDR2 from the germline V gene are SEHNR and FQNEAQ (reference sequence). CDR3 size: 12 residues. Trimming pared 3 bases from V and 5 bases from J, leaving 8 bases between. The CDR3 spells CASSFLTDEQYF. DNA for the CDR3: TGTGCCAGCAGCTTCTTGACGGACGAGCAGTACTTC.

The CDR3 sequence: CASSLVGQNGYTF. CDR3 in DNA: TGTGCCAGCAGCTTAGTGGGACAGAATGGCTACACCTTC. The chain couples TRBV7-8 to TRBJ1-2, with 7 bases identical to TRBD1. The germline gives CDR1 SGHVS, CDR2 FQNEAQ. This CDR3 spans 13 amino acids. The junction had 2 bases not matched to a gene; V was cut back by 1 base and J by 6 bases.

This sequence joins TRBV9 and TRBJ2-6; 8 bases line up with TRBD1. Germline V CDR1 and CDR2: SGDLS, YYNGEE. The CDR3 consists of 19 residues. Unmatched junction bases numbered 11, after V lost 3 bases and J lost 0 bases. In DNA, the CDR3 is TGTGCCAGCAGCGGGAAGCAGGGGGCTACGGTCTCTGGGGCCAACGTCCTGACTTTC. Protein sequence: CASSGKQGATVSGANVLTF.

This clone appeared a few times. The chain employs TRBV7-4 and TRBJ1-5; no firm D call. The germline V and J ends were trimmed by 6 bases and 0 bases, with 9 bases remaining between them. Germline V gives CDR1 SGHVT, CDR2 SQSDAQ. This CDR3 is 14 amino acids long. This CDR3 reads CASSPNYSNQPQHF. The CDR3 nucleotides read TGTGCCAGCAGTCCTAATTATAGCAATCAGCCCCAGCATTTT.

The J gene is TRBJ1-1, the V gene TRBV4-2; TRBD1 matches at 12 bases. CDR3 length equals 13 residues. The germline V gene encodes CDR1 LGHNA and CDR2 YNFKEQ. V lost 3 bases to trimming and J lost 11 bases; unmatched junction nucleotides: 4. The CDR3 loop is CASSHRDRGPAFF. The CDR3 bases are TGTGCCAGCAGCCATCGGGACAGGGGGCCCGCTTTCTTT.

This chain links TRBV5-6 with TRBJ1-5; D is undetermined. The V end was cut by 3 bases, the J end by 3 bases, with 7 bases between. Germline V gives CDR1 SGHDT, CDR2 YYEEEE. The CDR3 spans 13 residues. DNA of the CDR3: TGTGCCAGCAGCTCTGGACCCAATCAGCCCCAGCATTTT. This encodes CASSSGPNQPQHF.

V and J are TRBV6-1 and TRBJ1-3; D gene ambiguous. Germline V gives CDR1 MNHNS, CDR2 SASEGT. Trimming left V 4 bases short and J 2 bases short, with 15 bases between. The length of the CDR3 is 16 residues. CDR3 nucleotide sequence: TGTGCCAGCAGTGGTATAAACCCTAACACTGGAAACACCATATATTTT. Its translation is CASSGINPNTGNTIYF.